The T cell receptor beta chain under discussion was sequenced for a study of blood T cell repertoires in COVID-19. Living in about two dozen US areas, the participants were between 18 and 89 years of age. In Cohort 3, a recovered donor had either two negative PCRs, clearance, or symptom resolution. This clone was recorded many times. A read error may account for a junction end that differs from germline. The germline V gene has CDR1 SGHAT and CDR2 FQNNGV. This CDR3 contains 11 residues. Clones were sequenced by immunoSEQ multiplex PCR, and TCRdb holds only the in-frame ones, with some missing. Among approximately 180,000 clones listed, approximately 85% were seen once.

Sequenced sample: PBMCs or T cells enriched from blood (not recorded which). This receptor was obtained from a man between 40 and 49 years old who had recovered from COVID-19. The chain carries TRBV11-2 and TRBJ2-7; the D gene is possibly TRBD1 (5 bases). The CDR3 loop is CASSSRAGFDF. The CDR3, as DNA: TGTGCCAGCAGCTCCCGGGCAGGGTTTGACTTC.